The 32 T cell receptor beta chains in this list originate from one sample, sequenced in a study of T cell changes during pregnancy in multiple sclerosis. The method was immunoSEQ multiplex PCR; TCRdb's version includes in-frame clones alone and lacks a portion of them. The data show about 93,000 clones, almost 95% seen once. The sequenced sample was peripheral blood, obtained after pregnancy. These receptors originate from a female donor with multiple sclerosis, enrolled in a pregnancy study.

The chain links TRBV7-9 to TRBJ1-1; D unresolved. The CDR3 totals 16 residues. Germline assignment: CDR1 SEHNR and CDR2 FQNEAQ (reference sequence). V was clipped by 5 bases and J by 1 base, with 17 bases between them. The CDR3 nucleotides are TGTGCCAGCAGCGGATTGTTAGGTCAGGCGAACACTGAAGCTTTCTTT. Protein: CASSGLLGQANTEAFF.

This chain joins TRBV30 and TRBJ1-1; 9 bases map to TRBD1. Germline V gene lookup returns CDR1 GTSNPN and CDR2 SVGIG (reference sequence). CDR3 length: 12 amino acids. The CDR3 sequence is CVRDRVDTEAFF. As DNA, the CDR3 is TGTGTCCGGGACAGGGTAGACACTGAAGCTTTCTTT.

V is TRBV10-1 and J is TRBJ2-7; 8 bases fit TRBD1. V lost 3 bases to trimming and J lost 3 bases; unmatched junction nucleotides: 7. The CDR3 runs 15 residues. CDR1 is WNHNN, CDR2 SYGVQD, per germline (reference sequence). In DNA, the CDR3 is TGCGCCAGCAGTGATACCCGGGACAGGTGCTACGAGCAGTACTTC. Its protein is CASSDTRDRCYEQYF.

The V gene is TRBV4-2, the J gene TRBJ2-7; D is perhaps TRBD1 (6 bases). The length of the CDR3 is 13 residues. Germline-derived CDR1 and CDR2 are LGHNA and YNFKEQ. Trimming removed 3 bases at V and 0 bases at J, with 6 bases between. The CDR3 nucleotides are TGTGCCAGCAGCCAGACAGGCTCCTACGAGCAGTACTTC. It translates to CASSQTGSYEQYF.

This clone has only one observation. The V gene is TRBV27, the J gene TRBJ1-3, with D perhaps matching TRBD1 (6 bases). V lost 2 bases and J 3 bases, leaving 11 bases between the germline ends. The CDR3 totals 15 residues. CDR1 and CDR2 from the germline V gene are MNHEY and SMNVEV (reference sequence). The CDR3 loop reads CASSLRTGLGNTIYF. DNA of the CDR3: TGTGCCAGCAGTTTACGCACAGGGCTTGGAAACACCATATATTTT.

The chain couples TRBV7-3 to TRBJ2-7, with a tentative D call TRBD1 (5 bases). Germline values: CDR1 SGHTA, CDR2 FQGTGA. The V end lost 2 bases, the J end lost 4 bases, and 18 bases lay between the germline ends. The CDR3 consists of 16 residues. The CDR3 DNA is TGTGCCAGCAGCTTAGGTGGTGGACACCGCCCTTACGAGCAGTACTTC. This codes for CASSLGGGHRPYEQYF.

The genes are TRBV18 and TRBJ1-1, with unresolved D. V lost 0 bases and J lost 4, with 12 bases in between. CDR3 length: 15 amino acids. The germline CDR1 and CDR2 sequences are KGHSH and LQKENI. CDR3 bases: TGTGCCAGCTCACCACCCGAGGCGTCGGGCACTGAAGCTTTCTTT. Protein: CASSPPEASGTEAFF.

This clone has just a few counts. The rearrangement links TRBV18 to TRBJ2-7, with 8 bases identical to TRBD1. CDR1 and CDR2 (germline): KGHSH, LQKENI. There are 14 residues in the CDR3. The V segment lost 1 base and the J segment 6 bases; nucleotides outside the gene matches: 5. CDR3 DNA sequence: TGTGCCAGCTCACCACTGACAGGGGTGGTCGAGCAGTACTTC. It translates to CASSPLTGVVEQYF.

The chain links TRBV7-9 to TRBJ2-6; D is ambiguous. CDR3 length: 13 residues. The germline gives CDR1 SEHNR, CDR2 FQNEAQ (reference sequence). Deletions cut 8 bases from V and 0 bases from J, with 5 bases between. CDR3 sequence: CASVRSGANVLTF. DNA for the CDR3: TGTGCCAGCGTCCGCTCTGGGGCCAACGTCCTGACTTTC.

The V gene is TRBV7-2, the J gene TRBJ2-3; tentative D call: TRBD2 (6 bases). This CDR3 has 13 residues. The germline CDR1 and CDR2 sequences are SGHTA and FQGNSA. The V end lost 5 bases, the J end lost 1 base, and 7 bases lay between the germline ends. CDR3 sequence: CASSPGGTDTQYF. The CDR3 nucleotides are TGTGCCAGCAGCCCGGGGGGCACAGATACGCAGTATTTT.

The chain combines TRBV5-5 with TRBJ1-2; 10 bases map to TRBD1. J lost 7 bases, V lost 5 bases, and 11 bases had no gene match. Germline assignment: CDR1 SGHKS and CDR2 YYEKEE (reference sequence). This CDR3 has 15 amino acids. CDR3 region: CASREDRGLAFGYTF. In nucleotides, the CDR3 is TGTGCCAGCAGGGAAGACAGGGGGCTGGCTTTTGGCTACACCTTC.

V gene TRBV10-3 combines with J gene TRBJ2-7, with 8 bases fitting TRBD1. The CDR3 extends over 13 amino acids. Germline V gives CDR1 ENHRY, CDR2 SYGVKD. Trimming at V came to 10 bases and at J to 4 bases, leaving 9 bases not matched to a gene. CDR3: CASTDRELYEQYF. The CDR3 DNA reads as TGTGCCAGCACGGACAGGGAATTATACGAGCAGTACTTC.

The CDR3: CASSAKTGLENYEQYF. The CDR3 region has the DNA TGTGCCAGCTCAGCAAAGACAGGCCTAGAGAACTACGAGCAGTACTTC. The V call is TRBV18, the J call TRBJ2-7; perhaps TRBD1 as D (6 bases). V was clipped by 5 bases and J by 3 bases, with 20 bases between them. CDR3 length: 16 amino acids. Germline V gives CDR1 KGHSH, CDR2 LQKENI.

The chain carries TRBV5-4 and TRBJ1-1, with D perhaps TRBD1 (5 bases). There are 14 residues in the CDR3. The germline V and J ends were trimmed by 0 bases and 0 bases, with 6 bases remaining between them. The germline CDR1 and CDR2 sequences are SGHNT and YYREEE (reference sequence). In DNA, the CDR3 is TGTGCCAGCAGCTTGGACAGGCTGAACACTGAAGCTTTCTTT. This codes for CASSLDRLNTEAFF. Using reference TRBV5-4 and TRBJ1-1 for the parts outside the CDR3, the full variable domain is ETGVTQSPTHLIKTRGQQVTLRCSSQSGHNTVSWYQQALGQGPQFIFQYYREEENGRGNFPPRFSGLQFPNYSSELNVNALELDDSALYLCASSLDRLNTEAFFGQGTRLTVV.

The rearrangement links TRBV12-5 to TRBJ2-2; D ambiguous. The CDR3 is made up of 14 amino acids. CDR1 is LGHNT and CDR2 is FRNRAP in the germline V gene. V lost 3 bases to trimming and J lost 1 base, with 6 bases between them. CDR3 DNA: TGTGCTAGTGGTTTCGGTGGGAACACCGGGGAGCTGTTTTTT. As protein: CASGFGGNTGELFF.

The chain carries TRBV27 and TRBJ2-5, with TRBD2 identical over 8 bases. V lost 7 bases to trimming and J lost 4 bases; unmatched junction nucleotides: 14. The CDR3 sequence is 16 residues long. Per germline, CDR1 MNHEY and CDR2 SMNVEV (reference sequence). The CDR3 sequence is CASTPSGGRTGETQYF. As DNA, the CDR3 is TGTGCCAGCACTCCGTCGGGGGGGCGCACCGGAGAGACCCAGTACTTC.

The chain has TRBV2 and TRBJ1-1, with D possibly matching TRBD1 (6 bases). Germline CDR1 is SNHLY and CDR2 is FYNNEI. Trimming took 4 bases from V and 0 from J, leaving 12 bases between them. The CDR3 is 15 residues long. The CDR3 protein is CASSVGQSMNTEAFF. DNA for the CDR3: TGTGCCAGCAGTGTTGGACAGTCAATGAACACTGAAGCTTTCTTT.

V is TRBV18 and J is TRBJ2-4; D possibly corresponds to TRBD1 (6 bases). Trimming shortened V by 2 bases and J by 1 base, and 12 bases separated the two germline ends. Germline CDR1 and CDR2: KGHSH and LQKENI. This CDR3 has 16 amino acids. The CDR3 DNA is TGTGCCAGCTCACCAAGTGGGGGCGTCGCCAAAAACATTCAGTACTTC. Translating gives CASSPSGGVAKNIQYF.

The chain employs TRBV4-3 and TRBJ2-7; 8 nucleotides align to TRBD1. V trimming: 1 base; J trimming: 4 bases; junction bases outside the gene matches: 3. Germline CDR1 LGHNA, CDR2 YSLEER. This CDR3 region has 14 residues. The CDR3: CASSQGQGSYEQYF. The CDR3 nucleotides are TGCGCCAGCAGCCAAGGACAGGGGTCGTACGAGCAGTACTTC.

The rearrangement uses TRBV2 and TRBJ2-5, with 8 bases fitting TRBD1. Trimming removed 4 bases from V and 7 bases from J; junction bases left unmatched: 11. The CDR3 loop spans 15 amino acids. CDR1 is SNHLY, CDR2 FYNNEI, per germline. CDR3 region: CASSGQGAERGTQYF. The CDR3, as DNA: TGTGCCAGCAGTGGCCAGGGGGCGGAACGAGGGACCCAGTACTTC.

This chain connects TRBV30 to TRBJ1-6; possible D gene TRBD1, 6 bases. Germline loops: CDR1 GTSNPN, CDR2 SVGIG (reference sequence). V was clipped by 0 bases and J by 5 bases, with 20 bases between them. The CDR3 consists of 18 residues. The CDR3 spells CAWSVAGHVHWNNSPLHF. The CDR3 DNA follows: TGTGCCTGGAGTGTAGCGGGACACGTACATTGGAATAATTCACCCCTCCACTTT. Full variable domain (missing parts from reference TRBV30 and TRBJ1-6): SQTIHQWPATLVQPVGSPLSLECTVEGTSNPNLYWYRQAAGRGLQLLFYSVGIGQISSEVPQNLSASRPQDRQFILSSKKLLLSDSGFYLCAWSVAGHVHWNNSPLHFGNGTRLTVT.

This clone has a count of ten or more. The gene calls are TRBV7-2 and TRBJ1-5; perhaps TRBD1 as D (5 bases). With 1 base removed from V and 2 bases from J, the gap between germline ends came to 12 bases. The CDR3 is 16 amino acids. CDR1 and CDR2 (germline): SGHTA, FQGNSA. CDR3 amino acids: CASSLERSRGNQPQHF. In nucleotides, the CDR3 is TGTGCCAGCAGCTTAGAGAGATCCAGGGGCAATCAGCCCCAGCATTTT.

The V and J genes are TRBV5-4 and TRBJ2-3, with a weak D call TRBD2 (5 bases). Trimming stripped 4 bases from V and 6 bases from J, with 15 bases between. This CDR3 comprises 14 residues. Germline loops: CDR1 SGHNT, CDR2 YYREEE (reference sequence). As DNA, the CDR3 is TGTGCCAGCAGCCTGCCCATTCCGGGGGATACGCAGTATTTT. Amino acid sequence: CASSLPIPGDTQYF.

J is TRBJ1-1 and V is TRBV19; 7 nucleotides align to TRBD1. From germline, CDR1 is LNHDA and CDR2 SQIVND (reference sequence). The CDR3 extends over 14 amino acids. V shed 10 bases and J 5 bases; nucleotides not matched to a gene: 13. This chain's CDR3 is CATGPSDRWTEAFF. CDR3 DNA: TGTGCCACCGGCCCATCGGACAGGTGGACTGAAGCTTTCTTT.

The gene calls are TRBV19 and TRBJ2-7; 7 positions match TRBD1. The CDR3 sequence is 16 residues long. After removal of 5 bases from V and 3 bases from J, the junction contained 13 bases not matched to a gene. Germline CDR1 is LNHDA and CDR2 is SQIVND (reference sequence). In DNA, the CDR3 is TGTGCCAGTAGTGATTTGGAGACAGGGTTGTTCTACGAGCAGTACTTC. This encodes CASSDLETGLFYEQYF.

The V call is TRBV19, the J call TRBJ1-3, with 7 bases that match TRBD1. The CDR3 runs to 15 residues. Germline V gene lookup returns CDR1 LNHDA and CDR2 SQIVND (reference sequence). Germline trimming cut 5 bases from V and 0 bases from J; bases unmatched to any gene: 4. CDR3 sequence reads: CASSPGTASGNTIYF. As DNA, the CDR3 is TGTGCCAGTAGTCCCGGGACAGCCTCTGGAAACACCATATATTTT.

The CDR3: CASSLTPAGYGNTIYF. As DNA, the CDR3 is TGTGCCAGCAGCTTAACGCCCGCGGGGTACGGAAACACCATATATTTT. V is TRBV7-3 and J is TRBJ1-3, with D unclear. V was clipped by 0 bases and J by 4 bases, with 13 bases between them. This CDR3 contains 16 residues. Germline values: CDR1 SGHTA, CDR2 FQGTGA.

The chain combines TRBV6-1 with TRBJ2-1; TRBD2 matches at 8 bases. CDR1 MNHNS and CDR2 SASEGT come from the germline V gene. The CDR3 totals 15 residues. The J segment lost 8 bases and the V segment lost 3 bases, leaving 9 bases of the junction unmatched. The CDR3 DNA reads TGTGCCAGCAGTGACCTCGGGAGGGCTCGGGATGAGCAGTTCTTC. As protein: CASSDLGRARDEQFF.

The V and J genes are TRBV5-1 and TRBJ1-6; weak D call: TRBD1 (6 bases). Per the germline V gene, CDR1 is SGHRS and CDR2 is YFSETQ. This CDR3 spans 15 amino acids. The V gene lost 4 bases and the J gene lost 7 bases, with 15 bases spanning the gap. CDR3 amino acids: CASSLVAGDNSPLHF. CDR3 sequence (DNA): TGCGCCAGCAGCCTTGTAGCAGGGGACAATTCACCCCTCCACTTT.

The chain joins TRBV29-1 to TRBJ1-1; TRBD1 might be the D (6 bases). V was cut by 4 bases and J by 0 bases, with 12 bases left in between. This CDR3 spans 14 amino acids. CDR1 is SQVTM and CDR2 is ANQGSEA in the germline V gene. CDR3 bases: TGCAGCGTTGCGATGGACAGCATGAACACTGAAGCTTTCTTT. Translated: CSVAMDSMNTEAFF.

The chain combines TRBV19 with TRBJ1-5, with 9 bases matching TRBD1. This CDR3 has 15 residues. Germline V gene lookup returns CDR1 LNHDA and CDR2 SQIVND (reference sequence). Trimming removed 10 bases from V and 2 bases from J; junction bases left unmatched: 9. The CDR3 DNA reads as TGTGCCACCAAAACAGGGGGCGAGGGCAATCAGCCCCAGCATTTT. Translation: CATKTGGEGNQPQHF.

The chain's CDR3 is CASSPLASGNTDTQYF. The CDR3 DNA reads TGTGCCAGCAGTCCCCTCGCCTCGGGGAACACAGATACGCAGTATTTT. The V call is TRBV4-2, the J call TRBJ2-3, with D maybe TRBD2 (5 bases). CDR1 and CDR2 from the germline V gene are LGHNA and YNFKEQ. Between the trimmed V and J ends, which lost 6 bases and 2 bases, there was a span of 18 bases. The CDR3 runs 16 residues.